The rows below give T cell receptor beta chains drawn from one sample of a study of cytomegalovirus exposure and HLA in healthy donors. Assay: immunoSEQ multiplex PCR; the TCRdb copy retains only in-frame clones and omits some. The profile covers 70,000 to 100,000 clones, with 80% appearing a single time and approximately 29% taken by the ten largest. Sequenced input: PBMCs. The receptor set was obtained from a man over 45 in good health and CMV-seropositive. The CDR3 runs from the conserved cysteine through the conserved F or W. Size is omitted from some rows. Given values are once, few, many or a class for expanded clones.

j_gene: TRBJ2-2; abundance: once; v_gene: TRBV11-2; CDR3aa: CASSPQGHGELFF
j_gene: TRBJ2-3; abundance: NA; v_gene: TRBV4-3; CDR3aa: CASSQSRVSEAQYF
j_gene: TRBJ1-5; abundance: NA; v_gene: TRBV2; CDR3aa: CASSEGPGGNQPQHF
j_gene: TRBJ1-2; abundance: NA; v_gene: TRBV6-6; CDR3aa: CASSYSVTTYGYTF
j_gene: TRBJ2-7; abundance: NA; v_gene: TRBV18; CDR3aa: CASSPRHLSGTGGSYEQYF
j_gene: TRBJ1-6; abundance: once; v_gene: TRBV5-1; CDR3aa: CASSVDRADSPLHF
j_gene: TRBJ2-1; abundance: NA; v_gene: TRBV5-1; CDR3aa: CASSVQGQGANEQFF
j_gene: TRBJ1-1; abundance: NA; v_gene: TRBV6-1; CDR3aa: CASTGGYTEAFF
j_gene: TRBJ2-2; abundance: NA; v_gene: TRBV5-6; CDR3aa: CASSLATSGSSGELFF
j_gene: TRBJ1-2; abundance: NA; v_gene: TRBV27; CDR3aa: CASSSTTGSGYTF
j_gene: TRBJ2-4; abundance: NA; v_gene: TRBV5-6; CDR3aa: CASSLTGTLSKNSQYF
j_gene: TRBJ1-1; abundance: NA; v_gene: TRBV6-5; CDR3aa: CASSYDAREATEAFF
j_gene: TRBJ2-5; abundance: NA; v_gene: TRBV2; CDR3aa: CASRERTGYETQYF
j_gene: TRBJ2-3; abundance: NA; v_gene: TRBV30; CDR3aa: CAWTGTGLSTDTQYF
j_gene: TRBJ2-3; abundance: NA; v_gene: TRBV9; CDR3aa: CASSVGVGEADTQYF
j_gene: TRBJ2-3; abundance: NA; v_gene: TRBV5-1; CDR3aa: CASTPRLAGVADTQYF
j_gene: TRBJ2-2; abundance: few; v_gene: TRBV6-6; CDR3aa: CASSYGATGNTGELFF
j_gene: TRBJ2-1; abundance: NA; v_gene: TRBV18; CDR3aa: CASSPPGLAGGTREQFF
j_gene: TRBJ1-2; abundance: NA; v_gene: TRBV14; CDR3aa: CASSLTGGLVYGYTF
j_gene: TRBJ1-1; abundance: NA; v_gene: TRBV7-8; CDR3aa: CASSSYRGLNTEAFF
j_gene: TRBJ1-1; abundance: once; v_gene: TRBV21-1; CDR3aa: CASRAWKGRGTEAFF
j_gene: TRBJ1-6; abundance: NA; v_gene: TRBV29-1; CDR3aa: CSVGEGDYNSPLHF
j_gene: TRBJ2-7; abundance: NA; v_gene: TRBV7-9; CDR3aa: CASSLGLAYEQYF
j_gene: TRBJ1-2; abundance: few; v_gene: TRBV10-1; CDR3aa: CASRTGAPFGYTF
j_gene: TRBJ2-1; abundance: NA; v_gene: TRBV4-2; CDR3aa: CASSQDPGLAGEEQFF
j_gene: TRBJ1-1; abundance: NA; v_gene: TRBV4-1; CDR3aa: CASSQDSAGGGEAFF